Each of the 22 T cell receptor beta chains below was sequenced from the same sample in a study of early T cells in non-severe SARS-CoV-2 infection listed by TCRdb under 2021. Library preparation was by 5' RACE. The sequencer was a NextSeq 500. Starting from the raw public reads, TCRdb applied fastp trimming at Q25, assembled clones with MiXCR and retained in-frame beta chains. Every CDR3 protein is listed once, alongside the most common genes and DNA of its rows. The sample data list approximately 68,000 distinct CDR3 sequences, and about 9.5% of these were observed just once. The top ten clones comprise 6% to 8% of the sample. Sample: whole blood, taken at baseline. All receptors derive from an adult who was a healthcare worker with PCR-confirmed SARS-CoV-2 infection or an uninfected control (not recorded which).

This clonotype was seen more than once but under ten times. V and J are TRBV5-1 and TRBJ2-7; 9 positions agree with TRBD1. Trimming cost V 0 bases and J 3 bases; bases outside gene matches: 4. Germline V gives CDR1 SGHRS, CDR2 YFSETQ. The CDR3 is made up of 15 amino acids. The CDR3 DNA is TGCGCCAGCAGCTTGGCGGGACAGGGAATCTACGAGCAGTACTTC. Protein sequence: CASSLAGQGIYEQYF. Variable domain in full (rest from reference TRBV5-1 and TRBJ2-7): KAGVTQTPRYLIKTRGQQVTLSCSPISGHRSVSWYQQTPGQGLQFLFEYFSETQRNKGNFPGRFSGRQFSNSRSEMNVSTLELGDSALYLCASSLAGQGIYEQYFGPGTRLTVT.

This clonotype showed up just a few times. V usage is TRBV27 and J usage is TRBJ1-2; TRBD1 agrees at 7 bases. V gave up 4 bases and J gave up 7 bases; unmatched junction bases: 9. In germline, CDR1 is MNHEY, CDR2 SMNVEV (reference sequence). The CDR3 totals 14 residues. This chain's CDR3 is CASSYTGARSGYTF. Here the CDR3 DNA reads TGTGCCAGCAGTTACACAGGGGCGAGAAGTGGCTACACCTTC.

This clonotype was picked up a small number of times. The chain's CDR3 is CASRPMAGVLLSGYTF. The CDR3 DNA is TGCGCCAGCAGGCCTATGGCAGGGGTACTCCTGAGTGGCTACACCTTC. The V call is TRBV5-1, the J call TRBJ1-2; D perhaps matches TRBD1 (6 bases). The germline V gene encodes CDR1 SGHRS and CDR2 YFSETQ. Trimming stripped 5 bases from V and 7 bases from J, with 24 bases between. The CDR3 contains 16 residues.

This clonotype showed up just a few times. The J gene is TRBJ1-6, the V gene TRBV3-1, with D unresolved. Looked up from germline, CDR1 is LGHDT and CDR2 is YNNKEL (reference sequence). With 8 bases removed from V and 10 bases from J, the gap between germline ends came to 18 bases. The CDR3 runs 14 residues. The CDR3 is CASHPGPPGSPLHF. CDR3 in DNA: TGTGCCAGCCATCCCGGCCCACCGGGATCACCCCTCCACTTT.

In this sample, this clonotype turned up many times. The chain employs TRBV7-2 and TRBJ2-3; 14 nucleotides align to TRBD2. This CDR3 comprises 18 residues. With 1 base clipped from V and 4 bases from J, the junction kept 7 bases outside the gene matches. The germline V gene has CDR1 SGHTA and CDR2 FQGNSA. This chain's CDR3 is CASSLEKGLAGVADTQYF. As DNA, the CDR3 is TGTGCCAGCAGCTTAGAGAAGGGACTAGCGGGGGTTGCAGATACGCAGTATTTT.

This clonotype occurred a few times. The chain joins TRBV12-3 or TRBV12-4 to TRBJ2-7; TRBD2 matches at 8 bases. This CDR3 comprises 17 residues. J lost 0 bases, V lost 2 bases, and 9 bases had no gene match. The chain's CDR3 is CASSLSLGAGDSYEQYF. The CDR3 DNA reads TGTGCCAGCAGTTTATCCCTCGGAGCGGGGGACTCCTACGAGCAGTACTTC.

This clonotype was recorded at least ten times. The chain recombines TRBV18 with TRBJ2-1; 9 bases align to TRBD2. The CDR3 is made up of 16 amino acids. Trimming cost V 0 bases and J 8 bases; bases outside gene matches: 8. Germline V gene data show CDR1 as KGHSH and CDR2 as LQKENI. The CDR3 loop is CASSPPISGGPHEQFF. DNA of the CDR3: TGTGCCAGCTCACCACCCATCAGCGGGGGGCCCCATGAGCAGTTCTTC.

The gene calls are TRBV5-4 and TRBJ1-2; D gene unclear. Deletions cut 6 bases from V and 4 bases from J, with 10 bases between. Germline V gene lookup returns CDR1 SGHNT and CDR2 YYREEE (reference sequence). The CDR3 length is 12 residues. This CDR3 is CASNRLGYGYTF. The CDR3 bases are TGTGCCAGCAACCGCCTGGGCTATGGCTACACCTTC.

In this sample, this clonotype turned up many times. This chain links TRBV5-1 with TRBJ2-7, with TRBD1 matching over 8 bases. The germline V gene has CDR1 SGHRS and CDR2 YFSETQ. Trimming took 4 bases from V and 6 from J; bases not matched to a gene: 3. The CDR3 contains 12 residues. The CDR3 loop is CASSPTGVEQYF. The CDR3 region has the DNA TGCGCCAGCAGCCCGACAGGGGTCGAGCAGTACTTC.

This clonotype appeared many times. The chain uses TRBV7-6 and TRBJ2-7, with D perhaps TRBD1 (7 bases). CDR1 SGHVS and CDR2 FNYEAQ come from the germline V gene. This CDR3 comprises 14 residues. The V and J ends lost 1 base and 2 bases respectively, with 9 bases between them. The CDR3: CASSLGGTAYEQYF. The CDR3 DNA is TGTGCCAGCAGCTTAGGCGGGACAGCCTACGAGCAGTACTTC.

The V gene is TRBV15, the J gene TRBJ2-1; 14 nucleotides agree with TRBD2. Germline values: CDR1 LNHNV, CDR2 YYDKDF (reference sequence). There are 16 residues in the CDR3. With V trimmed by 4 bases and J by 4 bases, 3 bases remained unmatched. CDR3: CATSIGTSGGYNEQFF. The CDR3 DNA sequence: TGTGCCACCAGCATCGGGACTAGCGGGGGATACAATGAGCAGTTCTTC.

V gene TRBV7-9 combines with J gene TRBJ2-3; TRBD1 or TRBD2 may be the D gene (5 bases each). Trimming shortened V by 0 bases and J by 4 bases, and 11 bases separated the two germline ends. CDR3 length: 15 residues. Germline CDR1 and CDR2: SEHNR and FQNEAQ (reference sequence). The CDR3 spells CASSLAGVASDTQYF. For the CDR3, the DNA is TGTGCCAGCAGCTTAGCGGGGGTCGCGTCAGATACGCAGTATTTT.

This clonotype has a count of ten or more. V and J are TRBV19 and TRBJ1-2, with TRBD1 matching 7 bases. CDR1 LNHDA and CDR2 SQIVND come from the germline V gene (reference sequence). The CDR3 has 14 residues. J lost 3 bases, V lost 5 bases, and 6 bases had no gene match. This chain's CDR3 is CASSSNGQDYGYTF. The CDR3 region has the DNA TGTGCCAGTAGTTCGAATGGACAGGACTATGGCTACACCTTC.

This clonotype was seen repeatedly, ten times or more. V is TRBV14 and J is TRBJ1-1; TRBD1 might be the D (6 bases). Germline V gene data show CDR1 as SGHDN and CDR2 as FVKESK. V was pared by 3 bases and J by 5 bases, with 16 bases between. The CDR3 runs 15 residues. Written as DNA, the CDR3 is TGTGCCAGCAGCCAGTTACAGGGAGATGTAACTGAAGCTTTCTTT. Its protein product is CASSQLQGDVTEAFF.

This clonotype was observed a few times. V usage is TRBV2 and J usage is TRBJ1-1; D not certain. V was cut by 7 bases and J by 2 bases, with 11 bases left in between. The CDR3 contains 13 residues. The germline V gene has CDR1 SNHLY and CDR2 FYNNEI. The CDR3 here is CASTPDLNTEAFF. DNA of the CDR3: TGTGCCAGCACCCCGGATTTAAACACTGAAGCTTTCTTT.

This clonotype was counted between two and nine times. The chain is built from TRBV5-6 and TRBJ2-3, with 11 bases that match TRBD2. CDR3 size: 16 residues. V was clipped by 2 bases and J by 5 bases; unmatched bases: 7. Germline CDR1 reads SGHDT; CDR2 reads YYEEEE. The CDR3 DNA is TGTGCCAGCAGCTTAGAACTAGCGGGGGACCTAGATACGCAGTATTTT. This codes for CASSLELAGDLDTQYF.

This clonotype has just a few counts. The rearrangement links TRBV18 to TRBJ2-7; 9 positions match TRBD1. The CDR3 spans 14 residues. From germline, CDR1 is KGHSH and CDR2 LQKENI. J lost 6 bases, V lost 5 bases, and 8 bases had no gene match. The CDR3: CASSSSGQGFEQYF. As DNA, the CDR3 is TGTGCCAGCTCATCCTCGGGACAGGGATTCGAGCAGTACTTC.

This clonotype was seen more than once but under ten times. The V call is TRBV7-2, the J call TRBJ2-3, with no clear D. CDR1 and CDR2 (germline): SGHTA, FQGNSA. Trimming stripped 5 bases from V and 1 base from J, with 13 bases between. The CDR3 consists of 15 residues. For the CDR3, the DNA is TGTGCCAGCAGCCAGTCCCCGTTTGGCACAGATACGCAGTATTTT. Translation: CASSQSPFGTDTQYF.

This clonotype was seen repeatedly, ten times or more. The V gene is TRBV11-2, the J gene TRBJ2-1, with TRBD2 matching 15 bases. Unmatched junction bases numbered 3, after V lost 5 bases and J lost 7 bases. This CDR3 region has 15 residues. CDR1 and CDR2 from the germline V gene are SGHAT and FQNNGV. The CDR3 reads CASSPGTSGGNEQFF. The CDR3 bases are TGTGCCAGCAGCCCCGGGACTAGCGGGGGGAATGAGCAGTTCTTC.

The table lists this clonotype with many counts. The gene calls are TRBV27 and TRBJ2-7, with D perhaps matching TRBD2 (6 bases). Germline values: CDR1 MNHEY, CDR2 SMNVEV (reference sequence). The CDR3 is made up of 14 amino acids. V lost 0 bases and J 3 bases, leaving 9 bases between the germline ends. The CDR3 is CASSLSPAGYEQYF. DNA for the CDR3: TGTGCCAGCAGTTTATCTCCAGCGGGCTACGAGCAGTACTTC.

V is TRBV6-2 or TRBV6-3 and J is TRBJ1-6; the D gene is possibly TRBD1 (6 bases). Germline assignment: CDR1 MNHEY and CDR2 SVGEGT. The V end was cut by 6 bases, the J end by 9 bases, with 12 bases between. The CDR3 extends over 13 amino acids. The CDR3 here is CASSDLRGSPLHF. The CDR3 nucleotides are TGTGCCAGCAGCGACCTCAGGGGTTCACCCCTCCACTTT.

The sample holds many counts of this clonotype. The chain joins TRBV20-1 to TRBJ2-2, with a tentative D call TRBD1 (6 bases). This CDR3 is 15 amino acids long. Germline CDR1 reads DFQATT; CDR2 reads SNEGSKA (reference sequence). The germline V and J ends were trimmed by 4 bases and 3 bases, with 15 bases remaining between them. CDR3 amino acids: CSATGTTVDTGELFF. In nucleotides, the CDR3 is TGCAGTGCTACCGGGACAACGGTAGACACCGGGGAGCTGTTTTTT.